One and the same sample provided the 32 T cell receptor beta chains below, sequenced in a study of glioma-infiltrating T cells after dendritic cell vaccination. The method was immunoSEQ multiplex PCR; TCRdb's version includes in-frame clones alone and lacks a portion of them. The sample carries fewer than 75,000 clones, under 90% recorded once. The specimen was blood, collected before dendritic cell vaccination. The receptors shown here come from a human donor with glioblastoma.

The V and J genes are TRBV11-2 and TRBJ1-1; 11 nucleotides agree with TRBD1. CDR3 length: 13 amino acids. Per germline, CDR1 SGHAT and CDR2 FQNNGV. V was clipped by 5 bases and J by 5 bases; unmatched bases: 1. CDR3 nucleotides: TGTGCCAGCAGCCGGGACAGGGGGACTGAAGCTTTCTTT. Its protein is CASSRDRGTEAFF.

The chain employs TRBV6-4 and TRBJ1-2, with TRBD1 as a possible D gene (6 bases). The CDR3 is 13 residues long. Germline loops: CDR1 MRHNA, CDR2 SNTAGT. The germline V and J ends were trimmed by 6 bases and 0 bases, with 8 bases remaining between them. The CDR3 DNA reads as TGTGCCAGCAGCAGGGGACCTAACTATGGCTACACCTTC. Translating it yields CASSRGPNYGYTF.

This clone was observed a few times. The chain couples TRBV7-6 to TRBJ1-3; D is perhaps TRBD1 (5 bases). CDR1 is SGHVS, CDR2 FNYEAQ, per germline. The CDR3 is 15 residues long. Trimming left V 4 bases short and J 2 bases short, with 12 bases between. Written as DNA, the CDR3 is TGTGCCAGCAGCTCAACTGGACAAGCTGGAAACACCATATATTTT. It yields the protein CASSSTGQAGNTIYF.

The chain uses TRBV6-5 and TRBJ1-1, with D unresolved. V gave up 6 bases and J gave up 0 bases, with 8 bases separating them. The length of the CDR3 is 13 residues. Germline V gene lookup returns CDR1 MNHEY and CDR2 SVGAGI. The CDR3 is CASSFVLNTEAFF. The CDR3 region has the DNA TGTGCCAGCAGCTTCGTTTTGAACACTGAAGCTTTCTTT.

V gene TRBV5-1 combines with J gene TRBJ1-1; D is possibly TRBD1 (6 bases). From germline, CDR1 is SGHRS and CDR2 YFSETQ. V was shortened by 0 bases and J by 2 bases, with 11 bases between the two germline ends. This CDR3 region has 15 residues. In DNA, the CDR3 is TGCGCCAGCAGCTTGGAGCGGGGGGCAAACACTGAAGCTTTCTTT. It encodes CASSLERGANTEAFF.

This clone was found a few times. The CDR3 loop reads CASSLFTAEDTQYF. In nucleotides, the CDR3 is TGTGCCAGCAGCTTATTCACAGCAGAAGATACGCAGTATTTT. V gene TRBV13 combines with J gene TRBJ2-3; D not certain. Per the germline V gene, CDR1 is PRHDT and CDR2 is FYEKMQ (reference sequence). V gave up 2 bases and J gave up 5 bases, with 11 bases separating them. The length of the CDR3 is 14 residues.

This clone was recorded a few times. The gene calls are TRBV19 and TRBJ1-1; weak D call: TRBD1 (5 bases). The V gene lost 5 bases and the J gene lost 4 bases, with 11 bases spanning the gap. The CDR3 spans 13 residues. CDR1 is LNHDA, CDR2 SQIVND, per germline (reference sequence). The CDR3 region has the DNA TGTGCCAGTAGTCCCTGGGGCGGCACTGAAGCTTTCTTT. It yields the protein CASSPWGGTEAFF.

The chain couples TRBV29-1 to TRBJ2-5, with D uncertain. CDR1 and CDR2 from the germline V gene are SQVTM and ANQGSEA. Trimming cost V 3 bases and J 2 bases, with 7 bases left between them. The CDR3 sequence is 12 residues long. The CDR3 reads CSVDSSQETQYF. CDR3 sequence (DNA): TGCAGCGTTGATTCCAGTCAAGAGACCCAGTACTTC.

The chain uses TRBV7-2 and TRBJ1-2, with 8 bases aligning to TRBD1. This CDR3 has 14 amino acids. Per the germline V gene, CDR1 is SGHTA and CDR2 is FQGNSA. With 5 bases clipped from V and 6 bases from J, the junction kept 8 bases outside the gene matches. The CDR3 loop is CASSSRDRLNGYTF. The DNA for the CDR3 is TGTGCCAGCAGCAGCCGGGACAGGCTAAATGGCTACACCTTC.

The J gene is TRBJ2-7, the V gene TRBV5-4, with a tentative D call TRBD1 (5 bases). V was trimmed by 2 bases and J by 2 bases, leaving 14 bases between them. Germline-derived CDR1 and CDR2 are SGHNT and YYREEE (reference sequence). The CDR3 sequence is 15 residues long. CDR3 in DNA: TGTGCCAGCAGCTTCCAGGGAAGGAGCCCCTACGAGCAGTACTTC. It yields the protein CASSFQGRSPYEQYF. Based on the CDR3 plus reference TRBV5-4 and TRBJ2-7, the full variable domain is ETGVTQSPTHLIKTRGQQVTLRCSSQSGHNTVSWYQQALGQGPQFIFQYYREEENGRGNFPPRFSGLQFPNYSSELNVNALELDDSALYLCASSFQGRSPYEQYFGPGTRLTVT.

V is TRBV5-1 and J is TRBJ1-2; TRBD1 matches 8 bases. V lost 4 bases, J lost 5 bases, and 7 bases stayed unmatched. Germline lookup yields CDR1 SGHRS and CDR2 YFSETQ. The CDR3 runs to 14 residues. CDR3 residues: CASSLGTGVYGYTF. The CDR3 coding sequence is TGCGCCAGCAGCCTTGGGACAGGCGTTTATGGCTACACCTTC.

This clone was detected ten times or more. The chain is built from TRBV2 and TRBJ1-4, with TRBD1 as a possible D gene (5 bases). The CDR3 totals 18 residues. V was clipped by 0 bases and J by 0 bases, with 14 bases between them. Germline values: CDR1 SNHLY, CDR2 FYNNEI. The DNA of the CDR3 is TGTGCCAGCAGTGAAGCCCCCCCCAGGGCCACAACTAATGAAAAACTGTTTTTT. Translating gives CASSEAPPRATTNEKLFF. Full variable domain (missing parts from reference TRBV2 and TRBJ1-4): EPEVTQTPSHQVTQMGQEVILRCVPISNHLYFYWYRQILGQKVEFLVSFYNNEISEKSEIFDDQFSVERPDGSNFTLKIRSTKLEDSAMYFCASSEAPPRATTNEKLFFGSGTQLSVL.

This clone is a singleton in its sample. The chain has TRBV5-6 and TRBJ2-2; 8 nucleotides match TRBD1. Germline V gives CDR1 SGHDT, CDR2 YYEEEE. V lost 4 bases, J lost 1 base, and 3 bases stayed unmatched. The CDR3 is 15 residues long. In DNA form, the CDR3 reads TGTGCCAGCAGCCCGACAGGGGTGAACACCGGGGAGCTGTTTTTT. Protein: CASSPTGVNTGELFF. Using reference TRBV5-6 and TRBJ2-2 for the parts outside the CDR3, the full variable domain is DAGVTQSPTHLIKTRGQQVTLRCSPKSGHDTVSWYQQALGQGPQFIFQYYEEEERQRGNFPDRFSGHQFPNYSSELNVNALLLGDSALYLCASSPTGVNTGELFFGEGSRLTVL.

The chain carries TRBV6-4 and TRBJ1-1; D is uncertain. V shed 4 bases and J shed 0 bases, with 12 bases lying between them. This CDR3 is 15 amino acids long. Germline values: CDR1 MRHNA, CDR2 SNTAGT. CDR3 residues: CASSGTPPLNTEAFF. Here the CDR3 DNA reads TGTGCCAGCAGTGGGACTCCTCCCTTGAACACTGAAGCTTTCTTT.

The V call is TRBV6-6, the J call TRBJ1-6; no clear D. The germline V gene encodes CDR1 MNHNY and CDR2 SVGAGI (reference sequence). Trimming pared 0 bases from V and 7 bases from J, leaving 7 bases between. The CDR3 has 14 amino acids. Here the CDR3 reads CASSYSLENSPLHF. The CDR3, as DNA: TGTGCCAGCAGTTACTCTTTGGAGAATTCACCCCTCCACTTT.

This chain uses TRBV6-1 with TRBJ1-2; D is possibly TRBD1 (5 bases). CDR3 length equals 17 residues. Germline V gene lookup returns CDR1 MNHNS and CDR2 SASEGT. Trimming pared 1 base from V and 2 bases from J, leaving 17 bases between. The CDR3 loop is CASSEDYIQGSNYGYTF. CDR3 nucleotides: TGTGCCAGCAGTGAAGATTATATTCAGGGATCCAACTATGGCTACACCTTC.

The CDR3 region has the DNA TGTGCCAGCAGTGTCACAGGGAGCTATGGCTACACCTTC. Its translation: CASSVTGSYGYTF. The chain links TRBV2 to TRBJ1-2, with D possibly being TRBD1 (6 bases). CDR1 is SNHLY, CDR2 FYNNEI, per germline. Trimming shortened V by 4 bases and J by 4 bases, and 10 bases separated the two germline ends. This CDR3 has 13 residues. The variable domain in full, completed from reference TRBV2 and TRBJ1-2, reads EPEVTQTPSHQVTQMGQEVILRCVPISNHLYFYWYRQILGQKVEFLVSFYNNEISEKSEIFDDQFSVERPDGSNFTLKIRSTKLEDSAMYFCASSVTGSYGYTFGSGTRLTVV.

The V call is TRBV10-3, the J call TRBJ1-1; D is unclear. The CDR3 loop spans 14 amino acids. Germline V lookup: CDR1 ENHRY, CDR2 SYGVKD. Trimming stripped 4 bases from V and 2 bases from J, with 11 bases between. In nucleotides, the CDR3 is TGTGCCATCAGTGGGCCCACTAGCAACACTGAAGCTTTCTTT. Protein: CAISGPTSNTEAFF.

This clone was detected a few times. This chain joins TRBV29-1 and TRBJ1-1; 10 bases align to TRBD1. Trimming at V came to 6 bases and at J to 3 bases, leaving 10 bases not matched to a gene. The CDR3 is 15 amino acids. CDR1 is SQVTM, CDR2 ANQGSEA, per germline. The CDR3 reads CSVVDRGRVDTEAFF. CDR3 DNA: TGCAGCGTGGTTGACAGGGGGCGGGTCGACACTGAAGCTTTCTTT.

The rearrangement links TRBV15 to TRBJ1-4; possible D gene TRBD1, 6 bases. The CDR3 runs to 15 residues. Germline CDR1 LNHNV, CDR2 YYDKDF (reference sequence). Trimming stripped 4 bases from V and 8 bases from J, with 17 bases between. The CDR3 sequence is CATSTNRATDEKLFF. The CDR3 DNA is TGTGCCACCAGCACAAACAGGGCAACGGACGAAAAACTGTTTTTT.

The chain is built from TRBV6-5 and TRBJ2-1, with 8 nucleotides matching TRBD1. Germline loops: CDR1 MNHEY, CDR2 SVGAGI. V lost 8 bases, J lost 2 bases, and 5 bases stayed unmatched. This CDR3 comprises 14 residues. CDR3 amino acids: CASQSGGAYNEQFF. For the CDR3, the DNA is TGTGCCAGCCAATCAGGGGGCGCCTACAATGAGCAGTTCTTC.

The V call is TRBV6-5, the J call TRBJ2-5; D unresolved. The J call may be mistaken, given a closer DNA end match to TRBJ2-7. Per germline, CDR1 MNHEY and CDR2 SVGAGI. There are 13 residues in the CDR3. CDR3 nucleotides: TGTGCCAGCAGTTACTCGAATGTCGCCGAGCAGTACTTC. It translates to CASSYSNVAEQYF.

The J gene is TRBJ2-5, the V gene TRBV9; no clear D gene. The CDR3 spans 14 residues. The V end was cut by 0 bases, the J end by 4 bases, with 10 bases between. Germline V CDR1 and CDR2: SGDLS, YYNGEE. The CDR3, as DNA: TGTGCCAGCAGCGTAGCTGGGCTATCAGAGACCCAGTACTTC. It encodes CASSVAGLSETQYF.

This clone has just a few counts. The rearrangement links TRBV4-3 to TRBJ1-3; D not resolved. Trimming pared 0 bases from V and 0 bases from J, leaving 6 bases between. The germline V gene encodes CDR1 LGHNA and CDR2 YSLEER. The CDR3 has 15 residues. DNA of the CDR3: TGCGCCAGCAGCCAAGAACCGGGCTCTGGAAACACCATATATTTT. Amino acid sequence: CASSQEPGSGNTIYF.

This chain uses TRBV2 with TRBJ1-2; D might be TRBD1 (5 bases). The germline V and J ends were trimmed by 6 bases and 2 bases, with 13 bases remaining between them. This CDR3 spans 14 amino acids. From germline, CDR1 is SNHLY and CDR2 FYNNEI. The CDR3 spells CASSESTDNYGYTF. The CDR3 DNA is TGTGCCAGCAGCGAATCGACAGACAACTATGGCTACACCTTC.

The rearrangement uses TRBV7-3 and TRBJ2-7, with D possibly matching TRBD2 (6 bases). This CDR3 is built from 15 residues. Trimming removed 5 bases at V and 5 bases at J, with 19 bases between. From germline, CDR1 is SGHTA and CDR2 FQGTGA. The CDR3 coding sequence is TGTGCCAGCAGCCTAAACGTGGGACTGATCAACGAGCAGTACTTC. It is translated as CASSLNVGLINEQYF.

This chain connects TRBV11-2 to TRBJ1-2; D unclear. V was shortened by 5 bases and J by 3 bases, with 13 bases between the two germline ends. The CDR3 totals 14 residues. Germline CDR1 is SGHAT and CDR2 is FQNNGV. CDR3 in DNA: TGTGCCAGCAGCGAGAATCCAGGCGACTATGGCTACACCTTC. Translated: CASSENPGDYGYTF.

The chain joins TRBV6-5 to TRBJ2-7; 9 bases are shared with TRBD1. The V segment lost 6 bases and the J segment 5 bases; nucleotides outside the gene matches: 11. The germline gives CDR1 MNHEY, CDR2 SVGAGI. This CDR3 has 15 amino acids. CDR3 nucleotides: TGTGCCAGCAGCCCCCCGACAGGGGGTTTCGACGAGCAGTACTTC. The encoded protein is CASSPPTGGFDEQYF.

The CDR3 spells CASSYPGTATYEQYF. The DNA of the CDR3 is TGTGCCAGCAGCTATCCCGGGACAGCGACTTACGAGCAGTACTTC. The chain combines TRBV4-2 with TRBJ2-7; the match to TRBD1 covers 7 bases. CDR1 LGHNA and CDR2 YNFKEQ come from the germline V gene. The CDR3 covers 15 residues. J lost 4 bases, V lost 5 bases, and 11 bases had no gene match.

J is TRBJ2-2 and V is TRBV9; D ambiguous. The CDR3 is 13 amino acids. Trimming stripped 1 base from V and 6 bases from J, with 7 bases between. Per the germline V gene, CDR1 is SGDLS and CDR2 is YYNGEE. The CDR3 sequence: CASSVWQSGELFF. The CDR3 nucleotides are TGTGCCAGCAGCGTATGGCAATCCGGGGAGCTGTTTTTT.

This clone appeared a few times. The V call is TRBV7-2, the J call TRBJ1-1; TRBD1 is a possible D gene (5 bases). Germline V CDR1 and CDR2: SGHTA, FQGNSA. The germline V and J ends were trimmed by 6 bases and 3 bases, with 14 bases remaining between them. This CDR3 region has 14 residues. Here the CDR3 reads CASSYRVRDTEAFF. The DNA of the CDR3 is TGTGCCAGCAGTTACAGAGTCAGGGACACTGAAGCTTTCTTT.

This chain uses TRBV19 with TRBJ1-2; 7 nucleotides agree with TRBD1. V lost 6 bases and J lost 4; bases outside the gene matches: 5. This CDR3 is built from 13 residues. Germline V gene lookup returns CDR1 LNHDA and CDR2 SQIVND (reference sequence). The CDR3 region has the DNA TGTGCCAGTAGAGTGGACAGGCTCTATGGCTACACCTTC. Translated, it gives CASRVDRLYGYTF. Drawing the rest from reference TRBV19 and TRBJ1-2, the complete variable domain is DGGITQSPKYLFRKEGQNVTLSCEQNLNHDAMYWYRQDPGQGLRLIYYSQIVNDFQKGDIAEGYSVSREKKESFPLTVTSAQKNPTAFYLCASRVDRLYGYTFGSGTRLTVV.